Detailed here is one T cell receptor (beta chain). A second PCR of about 6 to 12 cycles used a sample-barcoded 5' primer and a J-beta primer mix. TCRdb ran MiXCR on the 5' RACE reads and lists one entry per CDR3 protein. The table shows hundreds of thousands of distinct CDR3 sequences, with around three fifths occurring only once. This entry comes from a study of blood T cells in healthy people across ages. This receptor was identified in a man between 60 and 70 years old in good health. Sequenced input: blood.

CDR3 sequence (DNA): TGCAGTGCTACCCGGACAGGGATCGAGACCCAGTACTTC. Protein: CSATRTGIETQYF. V gene TRBV20-1 combines with J gene TRBJ2-5; 8 nucleotides match TRBD1. CDR3 size: 13 residues. Germline CDR1 and CDR2: DFQATT and SNEGSKA (reference sequence). Losses at the gene ends were 4 bases for V and 5 bases for J; bases not matched to a gene: 6.